This TCR beta chain was captured by sequencing in a study of blood T cell repertoires in COVID-19. Study at large: Acute and convalescent COVID-19 specimens originated in the United States, Italy and Spain.

Germline V gene data show CDR1 as MDHEN and CDR2 as SYDVKM. V gave up 3 bases and J gave up 5 bases, with 23 bases separating them. The CDR3 has 18 residues. In the source study's methods: Quantification of nucleated cells was approximated via reference gene primer amplification. TCRdb's copy holds only in-frame clones and misses some; the assay was immunoSEQ multiplex PCR. From that table come the V and J calls and clone size; the DNA was used to work out D and trimming. The sample includes about 82,000 clones, roughly 80% of them seen just once. The chain couples TRBV28 to TRBJ1-3; possible D gene TRBD1, 5 bases. This receptor was identified in a man of 80 years or more with active or convalescent COVID-19. The specimen was peripheral blood. The CDR3: CASSFLDSPKGVRNTIYF. The CDR3 DNA is TGTGCCAGCAGTTTTCTAGACAGCCCGAAAGGGGTTCGAAACACCATATATTTT.